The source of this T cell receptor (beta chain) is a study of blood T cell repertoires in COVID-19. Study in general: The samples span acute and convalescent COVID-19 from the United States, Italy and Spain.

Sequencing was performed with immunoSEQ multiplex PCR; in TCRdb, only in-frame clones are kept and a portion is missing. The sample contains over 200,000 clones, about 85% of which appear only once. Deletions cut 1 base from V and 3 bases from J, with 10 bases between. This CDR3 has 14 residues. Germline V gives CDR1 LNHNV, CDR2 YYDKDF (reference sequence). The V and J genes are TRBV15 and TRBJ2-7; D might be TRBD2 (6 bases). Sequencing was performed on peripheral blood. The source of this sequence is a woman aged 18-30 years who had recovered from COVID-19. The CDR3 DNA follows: TGTGCCACCAGCAGAGGGGACTCAAACTACGAGCAGTACTTC. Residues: CATSRGDSNYEQYF.